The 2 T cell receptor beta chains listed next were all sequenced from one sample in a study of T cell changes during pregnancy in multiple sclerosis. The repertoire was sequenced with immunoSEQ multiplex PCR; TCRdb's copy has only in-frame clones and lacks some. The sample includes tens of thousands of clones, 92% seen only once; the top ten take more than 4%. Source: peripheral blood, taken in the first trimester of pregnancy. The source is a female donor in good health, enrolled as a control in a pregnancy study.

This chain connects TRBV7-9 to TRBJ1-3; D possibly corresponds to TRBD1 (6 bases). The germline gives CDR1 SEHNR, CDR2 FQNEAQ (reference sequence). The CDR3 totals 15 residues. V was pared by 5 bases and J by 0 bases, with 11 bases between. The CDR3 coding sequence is TGTGCCAGCAGCGAAAAGGGACACTCTGGAAACACCATATATTTT. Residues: CASSEKGHSGNTIYF.

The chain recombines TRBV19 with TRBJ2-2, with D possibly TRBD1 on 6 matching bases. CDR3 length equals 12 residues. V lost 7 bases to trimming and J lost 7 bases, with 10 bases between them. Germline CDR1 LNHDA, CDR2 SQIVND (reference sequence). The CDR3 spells CASNRDVGELFF. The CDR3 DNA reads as TGTGCCAGTAACAGGGACGTCGGGGAGCTGTTTTTT.